The 28 T cell receptor beta chains presented below share a single source sample, sequenced in a study of blood T cell repertoires in COVID-19 (dated by TCRdb to 2018 to 2021). Library method: the immunoSEQ multiplex PCR assay. Entries here come from immuneACCESS through TCRdb and include only in-frame sequences with V and J called. Some clones fail to appear in such tables; in the studies checked, an unresolved V gene covers under half of the shortfall, and the cause of the remainder is unknown. Counted in this sample were approximately 240,000 clones; 85% of them appeared once. Around 6.8% of the sample belongs to the ten largest clones. Sequencing used peripheral blood. The receptor source for this set is a woman aged 55-75 years with active or convalescent COVID-19.

The chain couples TRBV28 to TRBJ2-7; D gene unclear. The germline gives CDR1 MDHEN, CDR2 SYDVKM. Trimming took off 6 bases at V and 2 bases at J, with 14 bases between the two ends. The CDR3 runs to 14 residues. The CDR3 coding sequence is TGTGCCAGCAGCCCCCCACATGCCGCCTACGAGCAGTACGTC. Its protein product is CASSPPHAAYEQYV.

The chain recombines TRBV5-1 with TRBJ1-1; D is possibly TRBD1 (5 bases). The V end lost 2 bases, the J end lost 10 bases, and 12 bases lay between the germline ends. Germline CDR1 reads SGHRS; CDR2 reads YFSETQ. The CDR3 is 12 residues long. For the CDR3, the DNA is TGCGCCAGCAGCTTTGGTCAGGGAGGAGCTTTCTTT. It encodes CASSFGQGGAFF.

This chain uses TRBV4-2 with TRBJ2-3, with TRBD1 as a possible D gene (7 bases). Trimming stripped 0 bases from V and 5 bases from J, with 15 bases between. This CDR3 comprises 16 residues. Germline loops: CDR1 LGHNA, CDR2 YNFKEQ. CDR3 DNA: TGTGCCAGCAGCCAAGATACCCGGCAGGGGGGAGATACGCAGTATTTT. Translating it yields CASSQDTRQGGDTQYF.

The rearrangement uses TRBV9 and TRBJ2-6, with a weak D call TRBD1 (6 bases). This CDR3 has 17 residues. V was cut by 5 bases and J by 4 bases, with 19 bases left in between. Germline V gives CDR1 SGDLS, CDR2 YYNGEE. For the CDR3, the DNA is TGTGCCAGCAGTTGGGGGCCGGGCCTCTTAGGGGCCAACGTCCTGACTTTC. Amino acid sequence: CASSWGPGLLGANVLTF.

This clone came up once. The CDR3 DNA reads TGCGCCAGCAGCCAACTTCCTAGCGGTTTCGCTAGCACAGATACGCAGTATTTT. As protein: CASSQLPSGFASTDTQYF. The chain employs TRBV4-1 and TRBJ2-3; 7 nucleotides match TRBD2. With V trimmed by 2 bases and J by 0 bases, 11 bases remained unmatched. This CDR3 is built from 18 residues. Germline V lookup: CDR1 MGHRA, CDR2 YSYEKL.

The DNA of the CDR3 is TGTGCCAGCAGTTTAATCCGGGTTCGGGACACTGAAGCTTTCTTT. Protein product: CASSLIRVRDTEAFF. V is TRBV28 and J is TRBJ1-1; D is ambiguous. Germline lookup yields CDR1 MDHEN and CDR2 SYDVKM. The CDR3 totals 15 residues. The ends were cut back, 2 bases at V and 3 bases at J, with 13 bases in the middle.

The rearrangement links TRBV19 to TRBJ2-1, with 7 nucleotides matching TRBD2. V shed 6 bases and J 3 bases; nucleotides not matched to a gene: 2. The CDR3 has 13 amino acids. Germline CDR1 and CDR2: LNHDA and SQIVND (reference sequence). The CDR3: CASRLAVYNEQFF. The CDR3, as DNA: TGTGCCAGTAGGCTAGCGGTCTACAATGAGCAGTTCTTC.

The rearrangement links TRBV28 to TRBJ1-5; unclear D gene. CDR1 and CDR2 (germline): MDHEN, SYDVKM. V shed 3 bases and J shed 2 bases, with 11 bases lying between them. CDR3 size: 15 residues. CDR3 in DNA: TGTGCCAGCAGTTTTTCAGTGCTAGGCAATCAGCCCCAGCATTTT. Protein sequence: CASSFSVLGNQPQHF.

This chain links TRBV9 with TRBJ2-1; 8 bases match TRBD2. Looked up from germline, CDR1 is SGDLS and CDR2 is YYNGEE. V dropped 4 bases and J dropped 0; count of bases not matched to a gene: 15. CDR3 length: 19 amino acids. CDR3 in amino acids: CASSQPYKAGVYSYNEQFF. The DNA of the CDR3 is TGTGCCAGCAGCCAGCCATATAAAGCGGGAGTATACTCCTACAATGAGCAGTTCTTC.

The J gene is TRBJ2-2, the V gene TRBV10-3; 8 nucleotides match TRBD1. The J segment lost 4 bases and the V segment lost 10 bases, leaving 5 bases of the junction unmatched. CDR1 is ENHRY, CDR2 SYGVKD, per germline. CDR3 size: 13 residues. The CDR3 DNA is TGTGCCAGTGGGACAGGCCTCACCGGGGAGCTGTTTTTT. Residues: CASGTGLTGELFF.

The chain carries TRBV15 and TRBJ1-5; a possible D gene is TRBD1 (6 bases). Germline values: CDR1 LNHNV, CDR2 YYDKDF (reference sequence). The CDR3 contains 17 residues. The germline V and J ends were trimmed by 0 bases and 4 bases, with 16 bases remaining between them. The DNA for the CDR3 is TGTGCCACCAGCAGAGATCGGGCACAGGGAGGGAATCAGCCCCAGCATTTT. This translates into CATSRDRAQGGNQPQHF. Combining the CDR3 with reference TRBV15 and TRBJ1-5 gives the whole variable domain DAMVIQNPRYQVTQFGKPVTLSCSQTLNHNVMYWYQQKSSQAPKLLFHYYDKDFNNEADTPDNFQSRRPNTSFCFLDIRSPGLGDTAMYLCATSRDRAQGGNQPQHFGDGTRLSIL.

This chain joins TRBV19 and TRBJ1-5, with TRBD1 matching over 8 bases. The germline V gene encodes CDR1 LNHDA and CDR2 SQIVND (reference sequence). Trimming at V came to 4 bases and at J to 0 bases, leaving 5 bases not matched to a gene. This CDR3 contains 16 residues. In DNA, the CDR3 is TGTGCCAGTAGTAGGGGGACAGGTCGTAGCAATCAGCCCCAGCATTTT. It translates to CASSRGTGRSNQPQHF.

For the CDR3, the DNA is TGTGCCAGTATCCTTCAAGGGGTTTGGACTGAAGCTTTCTTT. Protein sequence: CASILQGVWTEAFF. The V call is TRBV19, the J call TRBJ1-1, with D tentatively TRBD1 (5 bases). The CDR3 totals 14 residues. The V end lost 7 bases, the J end lost 5 bases, and 17 bases lay between the germline ends. Per germline, CDR1 LNHDA and CDR2 SQIVND (reference sequence).

Concerning this clone itself: Mismatch with germline at one junction end may stem from a read error. V usage is TRBV12-3 or TRBV12-4 and J usage is TRBJ1-1; D unresolved. The CDR3 contains 11 residues. CDR3 nucleotide sequence: TGTGCCAGCAGCTTAGGTGCAGGAGCTTTCTTT. This gives the protein CASSLGAGAFF.

J is TRBJ1-1 and V is TRBV29-1; D not certain. This CDR3 contains 9 residues. Trimming cost V 3 bases and J 7 bases, with 3 bases left between them. Per the germline V gene, CDR1 is SQVTM and CDR2 is ANQGSEA. The CDR3 loop is CSVDCEAFF. Here the CDR3 DNA reads TGCAGCGTTGACTGTGAAGCTTTCTTT.

J is TRBJ1-1 and V is TRBV5-1, with D hard to call. This CDR3 is 14 amino acids long. Trimming pared 0 bases from V and 2 bases from J, leaving 8 bases between. Germline CDR1 SGHRS, CDR2 YFSETQ. Here the CDR3 DNA reads TGCGCCAGCAGCTTGGCGGGAGATAACACTGAAGCTTTCTTT. This translates into CASSLAGDNTEAFF.

V and J are TRBV3-1 (or the pseudogene TRBV3-2) and TRBJ2-3; weak D call: TRBD2 (5 bases). Trimming stripped 1 base from V and 0 bases from J, with 11 bases between. This CDR3 spans 16 amino acids. Germline V CDR1 and CDR2: LGHDT, YNNKEL (reference sequence). Written as DNA, the CDR3 is TGTGCCAGCAGCCAAGGGACTGTTTCTAGCACAGATACGCAGTATTTT. Protein: CASSQGTVSSTDTQYF.

The chain recombines TRBV30 with TRBJ2-1; 10 positions agree with TRBD2. The germline V gene has CDR1 GTSNPN and CDR2 SVGIG (reference sequence). The CDR3 has 13 amino acids. V lost 0 bases, J lost 12 bases, and 5 bases stayed unmatched. In DNA form, the CDR3 reads TGTGCCTGGAGTGTTAACCTAGCGGGAGTGCAGTTCTTC. Translating gives CAWSVNLAGVQFF.

V and J are TRBV6-4 and TRBJ2-1, with 7 bases matching TRBD2. Germline lookup yields CDR1 MRHNA and CDR2 SNTAGT. This CDR3 region has 15 residues. Trimming cost V 6 bases and J 8 bases; bases outside gene matches: 13. CDR3 bases: TGTGCCAGCAGCCTGACGGGGAGGGTCCGGGATGAGCAGTTCTTC. It is translated as CASSLTGRVRDEQFF.

Only one count was recorded for this clone. This rearrangement joins TRBV14 to TRBJ2-5, with TRBD2 matching 7 bases. Germline V gene lookup returns CDR1 SGHDN and CDR2 FVKESK. V shed 0 bases and J 5 bases; nucleotides not matched to a gene: 12. The CDR3 extends over 17 amino acids. CDR3 sequence: CASSQEVGAGWRETQYF. CDR3 in DNA: TGTGCCAGCAGCCAAGAGGTGGGAGCGGGATGGCGGGAGACCCAGTACTTC.

This chain uses TRBV5-1 with TRBJ1-2; D may be TRBD1 (5 bases). This CDR3 contains 13 residues. Per germline, CDR1 SGHRS and CDR2 YFSETQ. Trimming removed 4 bases at V and 6 bases at J, with 13 bases between. Here the CDR3 reads CASSPDRVNGYTF. CDR3 sequence (DNA): TGCGCCAGCAGCCCTGACAGAGTCAATGGCTACACCTTC.

The chain combines TRBV13 with TRBJ1-3; no clear D gene. The CDR3 is 15 residues long. Germline V gene sequence: CDR1 PRHDT, CDR2 FYEKMQ (reference sequence). Trimming took off 4 bases at V and 4 bases at J, with 14 bases between the two ends. The CDR3 loop is CASSSRKAGGNTIYF. The CDR3 DNA reads as TGTGCCAGCAGCTCCCGGAAGGCGGGGGGAAACACCATATATTTT.

The chain carries TRBV29-1 and TRBJ2-3, with 8 bases aligning to TRBD2. CDR1 and CDR2 (germline): SQVTM, ANQGSEA. The CDR3 covers 12 residues. The trim removed 7 bases at V and 5 bases at J, leaving 5 bases unmatched. The CDR3: CSARGGGDTQYF. The CDR3, as DNA: TGCAGCGCACGGGGGGGCGGAGATACGCAGTATTTT.

The J gene is TRBJ1-1, the V gene TRBV9; possibly TRBD1 for D (5 bases). Germline V gives CDR1 SGDLS, CDR2 YYNGEE. The V and J ends lost 3 bases and 5 bases respectively, with 17 bases between them. This CDR3 spans 15 amino acids. The CDR3 sequence: CASSAPNGAETEAFF. The CDR3 nucleotides are TGTGCCAGCAGCGCCCCGAATGGGGCAGAGACTGAAGCTTTCTTT.

With regard to this clone: This sample also contains other DNA sequences that code for the same CDR3. The chain couples TRBV15 to TRBJ2-7; possibly TRBD2 for D (5 bases). Germline V gene sequence: CDR1 LNHNV, CDR2 YYDKDF (reference sequence). The V end lost 0 bases, the J end lost 3 bases, and 6 bases lay between the germline ends. The CDR3 has 13 amino acids. CDR3 in DNA: TGTGCCACCAGCAGAGATCGGGGCTACGAGCAGTACGTC. Translating it yields CATSRDRGYEQYV.

The rearrangement uses TRBV28 and TRBJ1-5, with D possibly being TRBD1 (6 bases). This CDR3 is 18 amino acids long. The V and J ends lost 3 bases and 0 bases respectively, with 18 bases between them. Looked up from germline, CDR1 is MDHEN and CDR2 is SYDVKM. DNA of the CDR3: TGTGCCAGCAGTTTCCCCCCCCTGACAGGAATTAGCAATCAGCCCCAGCATTTT. It specifies CASSFPPLTGISNQPQHF.

This clone was seen just once. V usage is TRBV15 and J usage is TRBJ2-5; TRBD2 matches at 9 bases. The V and J ends lost 1 base and 7 bases, in that order; junction bases with no gene match: 10. This CDR3 comprises 16 residues. In germline, CDR1 is LNHNV, CDR2 YYDKDF (reference sequence). CDR3 bases: TGTGCCACCAGCAGAGGGCCTAGCGGGGCGGGGCGGACCCAGTACTTC. Amino acid sequence: CATSRGPSGAGRTQYF. Looking up the rest from reference TRBV15 and TRBJ2-5 gives the full variable domain: DAMVIQNPRYQVTQFGKPVTLSCSQTLNHNVMYWYQQKSSQAPKLLFHYYDKDFNNEADTPDNFQSRRPNTSFCFLDIRSPGLGDTAMYLCATSRGPSGAGRTQYFGPGTRLLVL.

The J gene is TRBJ1-1, the V gene TRBV10-3; the D gene is possibly TRBD1 (6 bases). This CDR3 spans 16 amino acids. CDR1 ENHRY and CDR2 SYGVKD come from the germline V gene. Trimming took off 4 bases at V and 5 bases at J, with 20 bases between the two ends. The CDR3 DNA follows: TGTGCCATCAGTGCTCGGGAGGGCGGGGGCAATACTGAAGCTTTCTTT. It yields the protein CAISAREGGGNTEAFF.